These T cell receptor beta chains were read from a single sample in a study of T cells in Graves' hyperthyroidism and ophthalmopathy. TCRdb independently ran MiXCR on the multiplex PCR reads; one entry per CDR3 protein. The data contain under 350,000 distinct CDR3 sequences, approximately 15% of them singletons. The sample consisted of blood. Every receptor here comes from a woman aged 55-70 years with Graves' ophthalmopathy. The CDR3 runs from the conserved cysteine through the conserved F or W. Fields, in order: CDR3 protein, D gene, CDR3 length, V gene, J gene. D genes are given only for firm matches.

cdr3_aa: CASSWGFGNNSPLHF
d_call: .
cdr3_length: 15
v_call: TRBV12-3/TRBV12-4
j_call: TRBJ1-6

cdr3_aa: CASSPPGTGETQYF
d_call: TRBD1
cdr3_length: 14
v_call: TRBV7-2
j_call: TRBJ2-5

cdr3_aa: CASSFGPREAFF
d_call: .
cdr3_length: 12
v_call: TRBV7-9
j_call: TRBJ1-1

cdr3_aa: CASSLLPGTGGSGANVLTF
d_call: TRBD1
cdr3_length: 19
v_call: TRBV28
j_call: TRBJ2-6

cdr3_aa: CAISEVADTEAFF
d_call: .
cdr3_length: 13
v_call: TRBV10-3
j_call: TRBJ1-1

cdr3_aa: CSALQIADTQYF
d_call: .
cdr3_length: 12
v_call: TRBV20-1
j_call: TRBJ2-3

cdr3_aa: CASSSLYPTDRDNTEAFF
d_call: TRBD1
cdr3_length: 18
v_call: TRBV27
j_call: TRBJ1-1

cdr3_aa: CASSQGVHYEQYF
d_call: .
cdr3_length: 13
v_call: TRBV3-1
j_call: TRBJ2-7

cdr3_aa: CASSERAALGLDEQYF
d_call: .
cdr3_length: 16
v_call: TRBV9
j_call: TRBJ2-7

cdr3_aa: CASSLGAGGPPPYEQYF
d_call: TRBD2
cdr3_length: 17
v_call: TRBV5-1
j_call: TRBJ2-7

cdr3_aa: CAISGQPSTDTQYF
d_call: .
cdr3_length: 14
v_call: TRBV10-3
j_call: TRBJ2-3

cdr3_aa: CATSRDALILLTGELFF
d_call: .
cdr3_length: 17
v_call: TRBV15
j_call: TRBJ2-2

cdr3_aa: CASSHSHDRGYNEQFF
d_call: TRBD1
cdr3_length: 16
v_call: TRBV4-3
j_call: TRBJ2-1

cdr3_aa: CAISESSVGGNEKLFF
d_call: .
cdr3_length: 16
v_call: TRBV10-3
j_call: TRBJ1-4

cdr3_aa: CASGGYTEAFF
d_call: .
cdr3_length: 11
v_call: TRBV12-3/TRBV12-4
j_call: TRBJ1-1

cdr3_aa: CATSRGGTHSGNTIYF
d_call: .
cdr3_length: 16
v_call: TRBV15
j_call: TRBJ1-3